This T cell receptor beta chain derives from a study of T cells in Graves' hyperthyroidism and ophthalmopathy. Study as a whole: At initial diagnosis, before any treatment had begun, peripheral blood was obtained.

Overall study results and limits: Separating ophthalmopathy from stable hyperthyroidism was achieved by a 13 V-J model.

Hyperthyroidism patients were newly diagnosed, had disease duration under 2 months, and were aged 18 to 65 years. The CDR3 spans 15 residues. V lost 3 bases and J 1 base, leaving 14 bases between the germline ends. Germline lookup yields CDR1 DFQATT and CDR2 SNEGSKA (reference sequence). TCR beta CDR3 regions were amplified from RNA. Using the HTBI primer set, a first-round RT-PCR was run on the TCR CDR3. Using its own MiXCR run on the multiplex PCR reads, TCRdb lists one record per CDR3 protein. Of 500,000 to 750,000 distinct CDR3 sequences listed, about 15% are singletons. This clonotype was seen more than once but under ten times. Its antigen is as yet unknown.

Material for sequencing was blood. This clonotype originated in a woman under 40 with Graves' hyperthyroidism. The genes are TRBV20-1 and TRBJ2-3; D is perhaps TRBD1 (6 bases). In nucleotides, the CDR3 is TGCAGTGCTAGTAGCCAGGGGAGTCGCACAGATACGCAGTATTTT. It specifies CSASSQGSRTDTQYF.